This paragraph reports one T cell receptor (beta chain). Antigen specificity is unknown. TCRdb redid the calling of the 5' RACE reads with MiXCR, one entry per CDR3 protein. The repertoire includes tens of thousands of distinct CDR3 sequences, less than 25% of them detected once, and about 4.1% sits in the top ten. Treg sorting used a CD4+CD25+CD127-/low gate. Study results and caveats: Tumor Tregs overlapped most with tumor, then blood, naive CD4+ cells. The TCR gene usage of tumor memory CD4+ T cells clustered together with blood and lymph node memory CD4+ cells and with lymph node naive CD4+ cells.

Germline V gives CDR1 MNHEY, CDR2 SVGAGI. V lost 2 bases and J lost 3, with 7 bases in between. The CDR3 spans 14 residues. The clonotype originates from a female donor with breast cancer. The genes are TRBV6-5 and TRBJ2-2, with a tentative D call TRBD1 (6 bases). What was sequenced was Tregs sorted from blood. The CDR3 coding sequence is TGTGCCAGCAGTTACGGACAGTACACCGGGGAGCTGTTTTTT. Encoded protein: CASSYGQYTGELFF.